The 26 T cell receptor beta chains below were found in one sample sequenced in a study of cytomegalovirus exposure and HLA in healthy donors. Use of 60 Vbeta and 13 Jbeta primers characterized the PCR. The protocol was immunoSEQ multiplex PCR, while the TCRdb copy is restricted to in-frame clones and leaves out a portion. The table lists roughly 100,000 clones, 10% of them singletons. Sequenced material: PBMCs. These receptors all come from a man between 35 and 55 years old in good health and CMV-seropositive.

This clone came up a few times. The chain joins TRBV13 to TRBJ2-7; D unclear. Trimming cost V 3 bases and J 1 base, with 7 bases left between them. CDR3 length: 13 residues. In germline, CDR1 is PRHDT, CDR2 FYEKMQ (reference sequence). The chain's CDR3 is CASSFGGSYEQYF. The CDR3 region has the DNA TGTGCCAGCAGCTTTGGCGGATCCTACGAGCAGTACTTC.

CDR3 sequence (DNA): TGTGCCATCAGTGGGTTTCCTGGACAGGGGGCCCGAATGAACACTGAAGCTTTCTTT. It encodes CAISGFPGQGARMNTEAFF. The chain links TRBV10-3 to TRBJ1-1, with 11 nucleotides matching TRBD1. Germline V gene data show CDR1 as ENHRY and CDR2 as SYGVKD. The V gene end was trimmed by 4 bases and the J gene end by 0 bases; junction bases not matched to a gene: 13. This CDR3 region has 19 residues.

CDR3 sequence (DNA): TGTGCCAGCAGCCTCCGATCTAGTAGGGACAGCGGGCTGTTTTTT. Its translation: CASSLRSSRDSGLFF. The chain employs TRBV7-8 and TRBJ2-2; 7 bases are a match to TRBD1. Germline V lookup: CDR1 SGHVS, CDR2 FQNEAQ. V lost 5 bases to trimming and J lost 13 bases; unmatched junction nucleotides: 16. This CDR3 region has 15 residues.

The genes are TRBV9 and TRBJ2-3, with TRBD2 matching over 9 bases. The V and J ends lost 4 bases and 2 bases, in that order; junction bases with no gene match: 8. This CDR3 comprises 16 residues. Per germline, CDR1 SGDLS and CDR2 YYNGEE. The CDR3 loop is CASSSKLAGPTDTQYF. The CDR3 bases are TGTGCCAGCAGCTCCAAACTAGCGGGTCCCACAGATACGCAGTATTTT.

The chain joins TRBV7-2 to TRBJ2-7, with 9 bases aligning to TRBD2. Germline V gene sequence: CDR1 SGHTA, CDR2 FQGNSA. This CDR3 region has 15 residues. Unmatched junction bases numbered 5, after V lost 5 bases and J lost 0 bases. The CDR3 protein is CASSETSGYSYEQYF. CDR3 in DNA: TGTGCCAGCAGCGAGACTAGCGGATACTCCTACGAGCAGTACTTC.

Ten or more counts support this clone. One end of the junction fails to match germline, which may point to a read error. The chain carries TRBV5-1 and TRBJ2-1; 15 bases are a match to TRBD2. The CDR3 has 18 residues. Germline CDR1 SGHRS, CDR2 YFSETQ. CDR3 coding DNA: TGCGCCAGCAGGTTGGGGACTAGCGGGGGGAGCTCCTACAATGAGCAGTTCTTC. The encoded protein is CASRLGTSGGSSYNEQFF. The variable domain in full, completed from reference TRBV5-1 and TRBJ2-1, reads KAGVTQTPRYLIKTRGQQVTLSCSPISGHRSVSWYQQTPGQGLQFLFEYFSETQRNKGNFPGRFSGRQFSNSRSEMNVSTLELGDSALYLCASRLGTSGGSSYNEQFFGPGTRLTVL.

The table lists this clone with a few counts. The rearrangement uses TRBV21-1 and TRBJ2-7; TRBD2 is taken as the D call from the table, unchecked against the DNA. TRBV21-1 corresponds to a pseudogene. This CDR3 region has 12 residues. CDR3 coding DNA: TGTGCCAGCAGCAAGGGTCGGTGGGAGGGCCCCTTC. Its protein product is CASSKGRWEGPF.

This sequence joins TRBV12-5 and TRBJ2-1; 11 bases map to TRBD2. The J segment lost 8 bases and the V segment lost 1 base, leaving 4 bases of the junction unmatched. In germline, CDR1 is LGHNT, CDR2 FRNRAP. This CDR3 has 15 amino acids. CDR3 DNA sequence: TGTGCTAGTGGTTTGGGACTAGCGGGATCGGATGAGCAGTTCTTC. It encodes CASGLGLAGSDEQFF.

The chain uses TRBV7-2 and TRBJ1-1, with 8 nucleotides matching TRBD1. The length of the CDR3 is 16 residues. CDR1 SGHTA and CDR2 FQGNSA come from the germline V gene. With V trimmed by 1 base and J by 5 bases, 9 bases remained unmatched. CDR3 in DNA: TGTGCCAGCAGCTTAGATACAGGGGGTGGTGCAACTGAAGCTTTCTTT. It encodes CASSLDTGGGATEAFF.

The chain has TRBV5-1 and TRBJ2-7, with a weak D call TRBD1 (5 bases). The length of the CDR3 is 13 residues. Germline assignment: CDR1 SGHRS and CDR2 YFSETQ. Trimming removed 2 bases at V and 0 bases at J, with 6 bases between. CDR3 protein: CASSFDSSYEQYF. The CDR3, as DNA: TGCGCCAGCAGCTTCGACAGCTCCTACGAGCAGTACTTC.

This clone has just a few counts. The DNA for the CDR3 is TGTGCCAGCAGTTTTGGGCGAAGAGAGACCCAGTACTTC. Translating gives CASSFGRRETQYF. The chain links TRBV27 to TRBJ2-5; D unclear. CDR1 MNHEY and CDR2 SMNVEV come from the germline V gene (reference sequence). With 3 bases removed from V and 4 bases from J, the gap between germline ends came to 9 bases. This CDR3 is built from 13 residues.

This clone was seen only a few times. The CDR3 bases are TGTGCCATCAGGGACAGAGGGAGCCAAGAGACCCAGTACTTC. Amino acid sequence: CAIRDRGSQETQYF. The chain joins TRBV10-3 to TRBJ2-5; D might be TRBD1 (6 bases). The V gene's germline CDR1 is ENHRY and CDR2 SYGVKD. The CDR3 is made up of 14 amino acids. V was clipped by 6 bases and J by 1 base, with 12 bases between them.

This clone was seen only a few times. This chain uses TRBV28 with TRBJ1-1; the D gene is possibly TRBD1 (5 bases). Germline V gene sequence: CDR1 MDHEN, CDR2 SYDVKM. Trimming cost V 8 bases and J 7 bases, with 20 bases left between them. This CDR3 is 14 amino acids long. This CDR3 is CASRRGQVEDEAFF. DNA of the CDR3: TGTGCCAGCCGGAGGGGTCAGGTAGAGGATGAAGCTTTCTTT.

This clone was detected a few times. The chain couples TRBV27 to TRBJ1-1, with D perhaps TRBD1 (5 bases). V was trimmed by 3 bases and J by 5 bases, leaving 13 bases between them. Germline V gives CDR1 MNHEY, CDR2 SMNVEV (reference sequence). The CDR3 contains 14 residues. The DNA of the CDR3 is TGTGCCAGCAGTTTTCAAGGGGCAGGAACTGAAGCTTTCTTT. This sequence encodes CASSFQGAGTEAFF.

Only a few counts were recorded for this clone. The rearrangement joins TRBV5-1 to TRBJ2-2, with a weak D call TRBD2 (6 bases). Germline lookup yields CDR1 SGHRS and CDR2 YFSETQ. The length of the CDR3 is 17 residues. With 2 bases removed from V and 1 base from J, the gap between germline ends came to 15 bases. The CDR3 DNA sequence: TGCGCCAGCAGCTTTCCCGCGAGGCGGGAGAACACCGGGGAGCTGTTTTTT. Its translation is CASSFPARRENTGELFF.

This clone was counted a few times. The chain recombines TRBV4-3 with TRBJ1-2, with TRBD1 matching over 10 bases. Germline V gives CDR1 LGHNA, CDR2 YSLEER. This CDR3 is 19 amino acids long. The junction had 19 bases not matched to a gene; V was cut back by 1 base and J by 8 bases. This CDR3 reads CASSQAFHNYGTGDVGYTF. In nucleotides, the CDR3 is TGCGCCAGCAGCCAAGCTTTCCACAATTACGGGACAGGGGATGTCGGCTACACCTTC.

This clone was counted a few times. Sequence at one end of the junction differs from germline and may be a read error. This rearrangement joins TRBV6-5 to TRBJ2-7, with D possibly TRBD1 on 6 matching bases. The CDR3 length is 13 residues. CDR1 is MNHEY, CDR2 SVGAGI, per germline. The CDR3: CARSSTGKYEQYF. The CDR3 bases are TGTGCCAGAAGTTCTACAGGGAAGTACGAGCAGTACTTC.

This clone was counted between two and nine times. This rearrangement joins TRBV15 to TRBJ2-5; no clear D gene. This CDR3 has 13 amino acids. Germline lookup yields CDR1 LNHNV and CDR2 YYDKDF (reference sequence). The germline V and J ends were trimmed by 0 bases and 5 bases, with 7 bases remaining between them. The CDR3: CATSRDLGETQYF. CDR3 bases: TGTGCCACCAGCAGAGATCTCGGGGAGACCCAGTACTTC.

The rearrangement joins TRBV4-3 to TRBJ1-1; 11 nucleotides agree with TRBD1. The length of the CDR3 is 14 residues. V gave up 3 bases and J gave up 7 bases; unmatched junction bases: 4. Germline CDR1 LGHNA, CDR2 YSLEER. This chain's CDR3 is CASSQDRGQGEAFF. Here the CDR3 DNA reads TGCGCCAGCAGCCAGGACAGGGGGCAGGGTGAAGCTTTCTTT.

This clone appeared a few times. The rearrangement links TRBV11-2 to TRBJ2-7; TRBD2 agrees at 9 bases. The CDR3 contains 18 residues. CDR1 SGHAT and CDR2 FQNNGV come from the germline V gene. V shed 5 bases and J 2 bases; nucleotides not matched to a gene: 16. The CDR3 is CASSPRWSQAGGTYEQYF. The CDR3 nucleotides are TGTGCCAGCAGCCCCCGGTGGTCCCAAGCGGGAGGTACCTACGAGCAGTACTTC. Variable domain in full (rest from reference TRBV11-2 and TRBJ2-7): EAGVAQSPRYKIIEKRQSVAFWCNPISGHATLYWYQQILGQGPKLLIQFQNNGVVDDSQLPKDRFSAERLKGVDSTLKIQPAKLEDSAVYLCASSPRWSQAGGTYEQYFGPGTRLTVT.

V gene TRBV27 combines with J gene TRBJ1-6; 8 nucleotides agree with TRBD1. The germline gives CDR1 MNHEY, CDR2 SMNVEV (reference sequence). The CDR3 runs to 13 residues. With 2 bases clipped from V and 10 bases from J, the junction kept 1 base outside the gene matches. This chain's CDR3 is CASSLTGGSPLHF. Here the CDR3 DNA reads TGTGCCAGCAGTTTAACAGGGGGATCACCCCTCCACTTT.

The genes are TRBV7-6 and TRBJ2-1; possible D gene TRBD2, 6 bases. Germline CDR1 reads SGHVS; CDR2 reads FNYEAQ. The CDR3 has 15 amino acids. Trimming pared 0 bases from V and 8 bases from J, leaving 14 bases between. This chain's CDR3 is CASSLAGGGWDEQFF. The CDR3 region has the DNA TGTGCCAGCAGCTTAGCGGGAGGCGGTTGGGATGAGCAGTTCTTC.

The gene calls are TRBV5-1 and TRBJ2-1; D might be TRBD1 (6 bases). V lost 4 bases and J 10 bases, leaving 15 bases between the germline ends. The CDR3 contains 13 residues. Germline V gene lookup returns CDR1 SGHRS and CDR2 YFSETQ. Written as DNA, the CDR3 is TGCGCCAGCAGCAATATCCAGGGGAGAGAGCAGTTCTTC. Its protein is CASSNIQGREQFF.

This clone was observed a handful of times. The CDR3 region is CASSLPSGSEFLGETQYF. CDR3 bases: TGTGCCAGCAGCCTCCCTAGCGGGAGTGAGTTCCTTGGGGAGACCCAGTACTTC. The chain joins TRBV7-9 to TRBJ2-5; 10 nucleotides line up with TRBD2. Germline CDR1 SEHNR, CDR2 FQNEAQ (reference sequence). This CDR3 spans 18 amino acids. J was trimmed by 5 bases and V by 5 bases; bases with no gene match: 17.

There are a few counts of this clone. This chain uses TRBV5-1 with TRBJ1-4; D is uncertain. V dropped 0 bases and J dropped 4 bases, with 7 bases sitting between them. CDR3 length: 14 residues. Germline V gives CDR1 SGHRS, CDR2 YFSETQ. The CDR3 coding sequence is TGCGCCAGCAGCTTGGGGTCAGTTAATGAAAAACTGTTTTTT. This codes for CASSLGSVNEKLFF.

This rearrangement joins TRBV29-1 to TRBJ2-1, with 7 bases matching TRBD2. The CDR3 consists of 12 residues. The J segment lost 5 bases and the V segment lost 7 bases, leaving 5 bases of the junction unmatched. Germline V gene sequence: CDR1 SQVTM, CDR2 ANQGSEA. CDR3 DNA: TGCAGCGCGGGACTACCCCACAATGAGCAGTTCTTC. Translated, it gives CSAGLPHNEQFF.